The 25 T cell receptor beta chains presented below share a single source sample, sequenced in a study of cytomegalovirus exposure and HLA in healthy donors. Sequencing used immunoSEQ multiplex PCR; TCRdb keeps in-frame clones, though not all of them. The table has under 140,000 clones, about nine tenths seen once. Sample: PBMCs. The receptors here all came from a woman aged 18-29 years in good health and CMV-seronegative.

CDR3 in DNA: TGTGCCAGCTCATCCACCGGGACAACTAGCTCCTACGAGCAGTACTTC. Its translation: CASSSTGTTSSYEQYF. The V gene is TRBV18, the J gene TRBJ2-7; perhaps TRBD1 as D (6 bases). Germline V lookup: CDR1 KGHSH, CDR2 LQKENI. This CDR3 comprises 16 residues. Trimming removed 5 bases from V and 0 bases from J, with 17 bases in between.

The rearrangement links TRBV7-9 to TRBJ1-2; TRBD1 matches at 7 bases. CDR1 is SEHNR, CDR2 FQNEAQ, per germline (reference sequence). V gave up 10 bases and J gave up 6 bases; unmatched junction bases: 2. This CDR3 has 10 residues. CDR3 DNA: TGTGCCATTACAGGGGATGGCTACACCTTC. It codes for CAITGDGYTF.

The chain links TRBV5-1 to TRBJ1-3, with D perhaps TRBD1 (5 bases). V was clipped by 2 bases and J by 4 bases, with 10 bases between them. Germline CDR1 and CDR2: SGHRS and YFSETQ. This CDR3 is built from 14 residues. The CDR3 nucleotides are TGCGCCAGCAGCTTTGGGACTCCCGGAAACACCATATATTTT. This codes for CASSFGTPGNTIYF.

This rearrangement joins TRBV9 to TRBJ2-1, with TRBD1 matching 10 bases. The length of the CDR3 is 15 residues. Germline CDR1 reads SGDLS; CDR2 reads YYNGEE. V shed 4 bases, J shed 5 bases, and the junction held 6 bases outside the gene matches. The CDR3 coding sequence is TGTGCCAGCAGCACCGGACAGGGGGAAGACAATGAGCAGTTCTTC. Protein: CASSTGQGEDNEQFF.

This chain uses TRBV27 with TRBJ1-6; D unclear. The CDR3 totals 14 residues. Per germline, CDR1 MNHEY and CDR2 SMNVEV (reference sequence). V lost 4 bases to trimming and J lost 4 bases, with 8 bases between them. CDR3 sequence: CASSSGIYNSPLHF. DNA for the CDR3: TGTGCCAGCAGTTCGGGGATATATAATTCACCCCTCCACTTT.

The gene calls are TRBV4-1 and TRBJ1-4; weak D call: TRBD1 (5 bases). V was pared by 4 bases and J by 8 bases, with 14 bases between. The CDR3 runs to 14 residues. Germline CDR1 and CDR2: MGHRA and YSYEKL. The CDR3 DNA reads TGCGCCAGCAGCCCAATCGACGGGGGGGAAAAACTGTTTTTT. Its translation is CASSPIDGGEKLFF.

The table lists this clone with a few counts. This sequence joins TRBV9 and TRBJ1-6, with D hard to call. Per the germline V gene, CDR1 is SGDLS and CDR2 is YYNGEE. V lost 4 bases and J 7 bases, leaving 12 bases between the germline ends. CDR3 length: 14 residues. The CDR3 reads CASSLGVGNSPLHF. For the CDR3, the DNA is TGTGCCAGCAGCTTGGGTGTGGGCAATTCACCCCTCCACTTT.

The rearrangement uses TRBV28 and TRBJ2-3, with 13 bases identical to TRBD2. Germline V gene sequence: CDR1 MDHEN, CDR2 SYDVKM. This CDR3 is built from 13 residues. The CDR3 DNA is TGTGGGGTCGGGACTAGCGGGATAGATACGCAGTATTTT. This gives the protein CGVGTSGIDTQYF.

This chain uses TRBV4-3 with TRBJ1-2; 10 bases agree with TRBD1. The J segment lost 4 bases and the V segment lost 0 bases, leaving 8 bases of the junction unmatched. The germline V gene has CDR1 LGHNA and CDR2 YSLEER. The CDR3 covers 17 residues. The CDR3 spells CASSQDLGTGEVYGYTF. CDR3 DNA sequence: TGCGCCAGCAGCCAAGATCTGGGGACAGGGGAGGTCTATGGCTACACCTTC.

The gene calls are TRBV6-5 and TRBJ2-1, with D perhaps TRBD2 (5 bases). V lost 2 bases and J lost 9, with 8 bases in between. CDR3 length: 12 amino acids. Germline V gene data show CDR1 as MNHEY and CDR2 as SVGAGI. The CDR3 DNA reads as TGTGCCAGCAGTTACGACGGAGGTGAGCAGTTCTTC. Protein sequence: CASSYDGGEQFF.

V is TRBV5-8 and J is TRBJ1-1, with D hard to call. Germline V gene data show CDR1 as SGHTS and CDR2 as YDEGEE. V lost 1 base and J 5 bases, leaving 12 bases between the germline ends. The CDR3 totals 14 residues. The CDR3 reads CASSLRGLGTEAFF. The CDR3, as DNA: TGTGCCAGCAGCTTGCGAGGGCTGGGAACTGAAGCTTTCTTT.

The genes are TRBV14 and TRBJ2-7; the match to TRBD1 covers 9 bases. The CDR3 runs to 15 residues. Germline V gene data show CDR1 as SGHDN and CDR2 as FVKESK. V lost 3 bases, J lost 3 bases, and 6 bases stayed unmatched. In DNA form, the CDR3 reads TGTGCCAGCAGCCAGGGGGACAGGGTCCACTACGAGCAGTACTTC. Amino acid sequence: CASSQGDRVHYEQYF. The complete variable domain, with remaining parts taken from reference TRBV14 and TRBJ2-7, reads EAGVTQFPSHSVIEKGQTVTLRCDPISGHDNLYWYRRVMGKEIKFLLHFVKESKQDESGMPNNRFLAERTGGTYSTLKVQPAELEDSGVYFCASSQGDRVHYEQYFGPGTRLTVT.

The chain uses TRBV15 and TRBJ1-2; the match to TRBD1 covers 8 bases. This CDR3 has 16 residues. Germline CDR1 LNHNV, CDR2 YYDKDF (reference sequence). Unmatched junction bases numbered 10, after V lost 3 bases and J lost 4 bases. CDR3 sequence reads: CATSSAPGQAPYGYTF. DNA for the CDR3: TGTGCCACCAGCAGTGCCCCGGGACAGGCTCCCTATGGCTACACCTTC.

The chain uses TRBV4-1 and TRBJ1-2, with TRBD1 identical over 7 bases. Germline loops: CDR1 MGHRA, CDR2 YSYEKL. The V gene end was trimmed by 4 bases and the J gene end by 3 bases; junction bases not matched to a gene: 8. This CDR3 has 15 residues. In nucleotides, the CDR3 is TGCGCCAGCAGCCGTCAACAGGGGAGAGACTATGGCTACACCTTC. It yields the protein CASSRQQGRDYGYTF.

Points on this clone: At one of its ends the junction is not consistent with the germline gene, which may arise from a read error. V and J are TRBV7-7 and TRBJ2-2; 10 bases match TRBD2. This CDR3 has 17 residues. Germline CDR1 is SSHAT and CDR2 is FNYEAQ (reference sequence). CDR3 sequence reads: CASRPNLAGANTGELFF. The CDR3 nucleotides read TGTGCTAGCAGGCCCAACCTAGCGGGAGCGAACACCGGGGAGCTGTTTTTT. The full variable domain, in which reference TRBV7-7 and TRBJ2-2 provide the parts outside the CDR3, is GAGVSQSPRYKVTKRGQDVTLRCDPISSHATLYWYQQALGQGPEFLTYFNYEAQPDKSGLPSDRFSAERPEGSISTLTIQRTEQRDSAMYRCASRPNLAGANTGELFFGEGSRLTVL.

This chain links TRBV27 with TRBJ2-1; 8 positions agree with TRBD2. V was pared by 6 bases and J by 7 bases, with 11 bases of the junction left unmatched. The CDR3 runs 15 residues. Germline lookup yields CDR1 MNHEY and CDR2 SMNVEV (reference sequence). The CDR3 DNA reads as TGTGCCAGCAGCTCCGGGGGGGGGCTAGTTAATGAGCAGTTCTTC. Translating gives CASSSGGGLVNEQFF.

This clone has more than one count but fewer than ten. V is TRBV7-9 and J is TRBJ1-2; TRBD1 aligns across 8 bases. The germline gives CDR1 SEHNR, CDR2 FQNEAQ (reference sequence). Germline trimming cut 2 bases from V and 8 bases from J; bases unmatched to any gene: 4. CDR3 length: 13 residues. The CDR3 reads CASSLQGARGYTF. The CDR3 bases are TGTGCCAGCAGCTTACAGGGGGCGCGCGGCTACACCTTC.

This chain links TRBV10-3 with TRBJ2-5, with TRBD1 matching 8 bases. J was trimmed by 5 bases and V by 0 bases; bases with no gene match: 2. Germline lookup yields CDR1 ENHRY and CDR2 SYGVKD. This CDR3 region has 14 residues. The CDR3: CAISESTGEETQYF. CDR3 DNA sequence: TGTGCCATCAGTGAGTCGACAGGGGAGGAGACCCAGTACTTC.

This rearrangement joins TRBV6-1 to TRBJ2-7; TRBD1 agrees at 9 bases. The CDR3 is made up of 17 amino acids. Germline lookup yields CDR1 MNHNS and CDR2 SASEGT. The V segment lost 2 bases and the J segment 4 bases; nucleotides outside the gene matches: 12. The CDR3 here is CASSEIPGTGFVYEQYF. CDR3 DNA sequence: TGTGCCAGCAGTGAAATTCCCGGGACAGGGTTCGTATACGAGCAGTACTTC.

This clone has only one observation. The rearrangement links TRBV9 to TRBJ1-2, with D maybe TRBD1 (5 bases). Germline V gene lookup returns CDR1 SGDLS and CDR2 YYNGEE. The CDR3 consists of 15 residues. The germline V and J ends were trimmed by 4 bases and 4 bases, with 17 bases remaining between them. CDR3 residues: CASSPQTNRLYGYTF. As DNA, the CDR3 is TGTGCCAGCAGCCCCCAAACCAACAGGCTCTATGGCTACACCTTC.

Only one count was recorded for this clone. This chain connects TRBV4-1 to TRBJ2-7; maybe TRBD2 (6 bases). Between the trimmed V and J ends, which lost 0 bases and 4 bases, there was a span of 10 bases. The CDR3 contains 14 residues. Germline values: CDR1 MGHRA, CDR2 YSYEKL. The CDR3 DNA follows: TGCGCCAGCAGCCAAGATGTACTAGCTTACGAGCAGTACTTC. Translating it yields CASSQDVLAYEQYF.

This clone was found a few times. Additional DNA sequences in this sample encode the identical CDR3. V and J are TRBV20-1 and TRBJ2-1; D call uncertain. Germline V gene data show CDR1 as DFQATT and CDR2 as SNEGSKA (reference sequence). The CDR3 is 11 residues long. V lost 3 bases, J lost 5 bases, and 5 bases lay in between. CDR3 loop: CSASGHNEQFF. CDR3 nucleotide sequence: TGCAGTGCTAGTGGGCACAATGAGCAGTTCTTC.

This clone was seen a single time. The chain is built from TRBV6-1 and TRBJ2-3; weak D call: TRBD1 (6 bases). In germline, CDR1 is MNHNS, CDR2 SASEGT. Trimming took off 4 bases at V and 3 bases at J, with 8 bases between the two ends. The CDR3 covers 13 residues. CDR3 nucleotides: TGTGCCAGCAGTGCCCAGGGGACAGATACGCAGTATTTT. Amino acids: CASSAQGTDTQYF.

The rearrangement joins TRBV6-6 to TRBJ1-2, with D perhaps TRBD1 (6 bases). The CDR3 is 14 amino acids. CDR1 and CDR2 (germline): MNHNY, SVGAGI (reference sequence). Trimming left V 2 bases short and J 6 bases short, with 13 bases between. The CDR3 nucleotides are TGTGCCAGCAGTTACCTGACAGGAGGAGATGGCTACACCTTC. This encodes CASSYLTGGDGYTF.

The chain uses TRBV27 and TRBJ2-5; 7 bases fit TRBD1. Trimming cost V 5 bases and J 4 bases; bases outside gene matches: 7. The CDR3 length is 14 residues. The germline V gene encodes CDR1 MNHEY and CDR2 SMNVEV (reference sequence). The CDR3: CASSVYRGSETQYF. The CDR3 DNA follows: TGTGCCAGCAGTGTATACAGGGGTTCAGAGACCCAGTACTTC.